The 32 T cell receptor beta chains in this list originate from one sample, sequenced in a study of cytomegalovirus exposure and HLA in healthy donors. PCR amplification relied on 60 Vbeta primers (plus 13 Jbeta primers). Only in-frame clones appear in the TCRdb table, and some are missing; sequencing was by immunoSEQ multiplex PCR. Recorded here are more than 50,000 clones; the top ten clones represent roughly 8.8%. Sequencing was carried out using PBMCs. The receptors stem from a man aged 50 to 60 in good health and CMV-seropositive.

V is TRBV29-1 and J is TRBJ1-1; D not certain. This CDR3 has 13 amino acids. The germline gives CDR1 SQVTM, CDR2 ANQGSEA. V shed 5 bases and J shed 0 bases, with 10 bases lying between them. This CDR3 reads CSVMKQMNTEAFF. The CDR3, as DNA: TGCAGCGTTATGAAACAGATGAACACTGAAGCTTTCTTT.

Turning to this clone: Germline is not matched at one junction end, which may reflect a read error. The rearrangement links TRBV30 to TRBJ2-3; 8 bases are shared with TRBD2. The CDR3 is made up of 15 amino acids. The germline CDR1 and CDR2 sequences are GTSNPN and SVGIG (reference sequence). CDR3 nucleotides: TGTGCCGGGAGTGTCCCGGGGGGGCTGACAGATACGCAGTATTTT. This codes for CAGSVPGGLTDTQYF.

This chain uses TRBV4-3 with TRBJ1-1; 8 bases line up with TRBD1. Germline loops: CDR1 LGHNA, CDR2 YSLEER. With 0 bases clipped from V and 1 base from J, the junction kept 1 base outside the gene matches. This CDR3 region has 15 residues. The CDR3 coding sequence is TGCGCCAGCAGCCAAGATGGGACAGGGAACACTGAAGCTTTCTTT. Protein: CASSQDGTGNTEAFF.

CDR3 sequence reads: CASSFGLAGKAIRTDTQYF. The CDR3 nucleotides are TGTGCCAGCAGCTTCGGACTAGCGGGGAAGGCTATTCGCACAGATACGCAGTATTTT. This chain joins TRBV9 and TRBJ2-3; 12 bases align to TRBD2. With 4 bases clipped from V and 1 base from J, the junction kept 13 bases outside the gene matches. The CDR3 has 19 amino acids. In germline, CDR1 is SGDLS, CDR2 YYNGEE.

The rearrangement uses TRBV11-2 and TRBJ2-5; 15 bases are shared with TRBD2. There are 16 residues in the CDR3. Losses at the gene ends were 3 bases for V and 3 bases for J; bases not matched to a gene: 2. The V gene's germline CDR1 is SGHAT and CDR2 FQNNGV. The DNA of the CDR3 is TGTGCCAGCAGCTTGCGGACTAGCGGGAGGGAAGAGACCCAGTACTTC. It translates to CASSLRTSGREETQYF. The full variable domain, its missing parts supplied by reference TRBV11-2 and TRBJ2-5, is EAGVAQSPRYKIIEKRQSVAFWCNPISGHATLYWYQQILGQGPKLLIQFQNNGVVDDSQLPKDRFSAERLKGVDSTLKIQPAKLEDSAVYLCASSLRTSGREETQYFGPGTRLLVL.

The chain couples TRBV7-2 to TRBJ1-5; possibly TRBD1 for D (6 bases). V lost 0 bases and J 3 bases, leaving 9 bases between the germline ends. Per the germline V gene, CDR1 is SGHTA and CDR2 is FQGNSA. The CDR3 totals 15 residues. CDR3 coding DNA: TGTGCCAGCAGCTTAGCACAGGGAAACAATCAGCCCCAGCATTTT. This codes for CASSLAQGNNQPQHF.

This chain links TRBV18 with TRBJ2-1; possibly TRBD2 for D (5 bases). This CDR3 region has 11 residues. Germline assignment: CDR1 KGHSH and CDR2 LQKENI. V gave up 3 bases and J gave up 8 bases, with 5 bases separating them. Written as DNA, the CDR3 is TGTGCCAGCTCACCGCGGGATGAGCAGTTCTTC. Translation: CASSPRDEQFF. The entire variable domain, with the rest obtained from reference TRBV18 and TRBJ2-1, is as follows: NAGVMQNPRHLVRRRGQEARLRCSPMKGHSHVYWYRQLPEEGLKFMVYLQKENIIDESGMPKERFSAEFPKEGPSILRIQQVVRGDSAAYFCASSPRDEQFFGPGTRLTVL.

V gene TRBV4-2 combines with J gene TRBJ2-3, with 9 bases identical to TRBD2. The CDR3 loop spans 16 amino acids. Per germline, CDR1 LGHNA and CDR2 YNFKEQ. V lost 0 bases, J lost 3 bases, and 4 bases stayed unmatched. CDR3 bases: TGTGCCAGCAGCCAAGATATGGCGGGGGGGACAGATACGCAGTATTTT. It yields the protein CASSQDMAGGTDTQYF.

This rearrangement joins TRBV10-2 to TRBJ2-3, with no clear D. Per germline, CDR1 WSHSY and CDR2 SAAADI. V gave up 7 bases and J gave up 0 bases, with 5 bases separating them. CDR3 length: 12 residues. CDR3 sequence: CASKTSTDTQYF. CDR3 nucleotides: TGCGCCAGCAAGACTAGCACAGATACGCAGTATTTT.

This chain joins TRBV7-2 and TRBJ1-2, with 9 bases fitting TRBD1. The CDR3 contains 15 residues. Germline-derived CDR1 and CDR2 are SGHTA and FQGNSA. The J segment lost 7 bases and the V segment lost 5 bases, leaving 11 bases of the junction unmatched. Here the CDR3 DNA reads TGTGCCAGCAGCCCTTCCGGGACAGGGATCGGTGGCTACACCTTC. This sequence encodes CASSPSGTGIGGYTF.

The J gene is TRBJ2-5, the V gene TRBV19, with D possibly TRBD1 on 5 matching bases. This CDR3 comprises 16 residues. CDR1 and CDR2 from the germline V gene are LNHDA and SQIVND (reference sequence). The V end was cut by 3 bases, the J end by 1 base, with 15 bases between. This CDR3 is CASSIPGQGLQETQYF. The CDR3 region has the DNA TGTGCCAGTAGTATCCCCGGCCAGGGCCTCCAAGAGACCCAGTACTTC.

The V gene is TRBV7-8, the J gene TRBJ2-1; 7 bases are a match to TRBD2. This CDR3 is built from 17 residues. The germline V gene has CDR1 SGHVS and CDR2 FQNEAQ. J was trimmed by 0 bases and V by 5 bases; bases with no gene match: 10. This chain's CDR3 is CASSPDFGGSSYNEQFF. The CDR3 bases are TGTGCCAGCAGCCCGGACTTCGGCGGGAGCTCCTACAATGAGCAGTTCTTC.

The rearrangement uses TRBV10-3 and TRBJ1-1; D is undetermined. V lost 4 bases and J lost 0, with 9 bases in between. In germline, CDR1 is ENHRY, CDR2 SYGVKD. CDR3 length equals 14 residues. CDR3 sequence (DNA): TGTGCCATCAGTGTCGAGGGCATGAACACTGAAGCTTTCTTT. Encoded protein: CAISVEGMNTEAFF.

V and J are TRBV14 and TRBJ2-7, with D possibly being TRBD1 (6 bases). Between the trimmed V and J ends, which lost 3 bases and 4 bases, there was a span of 28 bases. CDR1 is SGHDN, CDR2 FVKESK, per germline. CDR3 length equals 19 residues. CDR3 in amino acids: CASSQSPTGLVGRPYEQYF. Written as DNA, the CDR3 is TGTGCCAGCAGCCAGTCCCCGACAGGCCTAGTGGGAAGACCGTACGAGCAGTACTTC.

This chain uses TRBV4-1 with TRBJ1-2; a weak D match, TRBD1 (6 bases). The germline V and J ends were trimmed by 4 bases and 3 bases, with 21 bases remaining between them. Germline assignment: CDR1 MGHRA and CDR2 YSYEKL. This CDR3 has 17 residues. The CDR3 DNA reads TGCGCCAGCAGCCTCACAAGCCAAGTAGGGGGTTACTATGGCTACACCTTC. Translated: CASSLTSQVGGYYGYTF.

This chain links TRBV7-6 with TRBJ2-7, with D perhaps matching TRBD2 (6 bases). The germline V and J ends were trimmed by 1 base and 0 bases, with 10 bases remaining between them. The CDR3 has 15 amino acids. Germline CDR1 reads SGHVS; CDR2 reads FNYEAQ. The CDR3 sequence: CASSLDPGSSYEQYF. The DNA of the CDR3 is TGTGCCAGCAGCTTAGATCCCGGGAGCTCCTACGAGCAGTACTTC.

For this clone: The junction does not match germline at one end; this may be a read error. The rearrangement links TRBV11-2 to TRBJ1-1; D gene unclear. The germline gives CDR1 SGHAT, CDR2 FQNNGV. CDR3 length: 15 amino acids. This chain's CDR3 is CASSLDLGSETEDFF. The DNA for the CDR3 is TGTGCCAGCAGCTTAGATTTAGGGAGTGAGACTGAAGATTTCTTT.

The CDR3 sequence: CASSPGRVTYGYTF. The CDR3 DNA reads TGTGCCAGCTCCCCCGGCCGGGTGACTTATGGCTACACCTTC. This chain uses TRBV18 with TRBJ1-2; D is undetermined. Germline V gene lookup returns CDR1 KGHSH and CDR2 LQKENI. V lost 6 bases, J lost 5 bases, and 16 bases lay in between. The CDR3 is made up of 14 amino acids.

The chain employs TRBV5-1 and TRBJ2-1; 7 positions agree with TRBD1. CDR1 is SGHRS, CDR2 YFSETQ, per germline. The V and J ends lost 3 bases and 0 bases, in that order; junction bases with no gene match: 3. The CDR3 contains 15 residues. CDR3 amino acids: CASSSRDSSYNEQFF. The CDR3, as DNA: TGCGCCAGCAGCTCCAGGGACAGCTCCTACAATGAGCAGTTCTTC. The complete variable domain, with remaining parts taken from reference TRBV5-1 and TRBJ2-1, reads KAGVTQTPRYLIKTRGQQVTLSCSPISGHRSVSWYQQTPGQGLQFLFEYFSETQRNKGNFPGRFSGRQFSNSRSEMNVSTLELGDSALYLCASSSRDSSYNEQFFGPGTRLTVL.

The chain is built from TRBV19 and TRBJ1-1; 8 bases agree with TRBD1. The V gene end was trimmed by 5 bases and the J gene end by 5 bases; junction bases not matched to a gene: 4. Germline assignment: CDR1 LNHDA and CDR2 SQIVND (reference sequence). This CDR3 is built from 13 residues. As DNA, the CDR3 is TGTGCCAGTAGTGTGGACAGGGAGACTGAAGCTTTCTTT. As protein: CASSVDRETEAFF.

About this clone itself: The identical CDR3 is also encoded by other nucleotide sequences in the sample. This chain connects TRBV11-2 to TRBJ2-1; weak D call: TRBD1 (5 bases). This CDR3 region has 15 residues. The germline V gene has CDR1 SGHAT and CDR2 FQNNGV. V gave up 1 base and J gave up 12 bases, with 19 bases separating them. As DNA, the CDR3 is TGTGCCAGCAGCTTAGGGTCCTCCGGACCCCAGGGGCAGTTCTTC. Protein product: CASSLGSSGPQGQFF.

The chain combines TRBV10-3 with TRBJ1-2; no definite D call. V lost 0 bases and J lost 2, with 7 bases in between. Germline CDR1 is ENHRY and CDR2 is SYGVKD. This CDR3 contains 14 residues. DNA of the CDR3: TGTGCCATCAGTGAGTCTGGCACGAACTATGGCTACACCTTC. It codes for CAISESGTNYGYTF.

This chain connects TRBV30 to TRBJ1-2; no clear D gene. This CDR3 is 13 amino acids long. Germline CDR1 GTSNPN, CDR2 SVGIG (reference sequence). V shed 2 bases and J shed 7 bases, with 14 bases lying between them. The chain's CDR3 is CAWSIGGSGGYTF. CDR3 DNA: TGTGCCTGGAGTATTGGAGGATCCGGTGGCTACACCTTC. The whole variable domain, remainder taken from reference TRBV30 and TRBJ1-2, is SQTIHQWPATLVQPVGSPLSLECTVEGTSNPNLYWYRQAAGRGLQLLFYSVGIGQISSEVPQNLSASRPQDRQFILSSKKLLLSDSGFYLCAWSIGGSGGYTFGSGTRLTVV.

V and J are TRBV7-9 and TRBJ1-3; D might be TRBD1 (6 bases). Trimming removed 5 bases at V and 4 bases at J, with 15 bases between. Germline CDR1 and CDR2: SEHNR and FQNEAQ (reference sequence). The CDR3 contains 15 residues. CDR3 protein: CASSHPWGGGNTIYF. CDR3 sequence (DNA): TGTGCCAGCAGCCATCCGTGGGGGGGCGGAAACACCATATATTTT.

The rearrangement links TRBV4-3 to TRBJ2-3; 12 nucleotides agree with TRBD2. V shed 0 bases, J shed 2 bases, and the junction held 6 bases outside the gene matches. The CDR3 is 18 amino acids. Germline V gene sequence: CDR1 LGHNA, CDR2 YSLEER. The CDR3 region is CASSQDSLAGGATDTQYF. CDR3 nucleotide sequence: TGCGCCAGCAGCCAAGACAGTCTAGCGGGAGGGGCCACAGATACGCAGTATTTT.

The chain joins TRBV9 to TRBJ1-1, with no clear D. Germline CDR1 is SGDLS and CDR2 is YYNGEE. The CDR3 totals 14 residues. V lost 0 bases and J 3 bases, leaving 9 bases between the germline ends. This CDR3 is CASSVVSIYTEAFF. The CDR3 DNA sequence: TGTGCCAGCAGCGTAGTAAGCATATACACTGAAGCTTTCTTT.

The J gene is TRBJ1-5, the V gene TRBV27; the match to TRBD1 covers 10 bases. Germline V gives CDR1 MNHEY, CDR2 SMNVEV (reference sequence). This CDR3 spans 15 amino acids. The V gene end was trimmed by 4 bases and the J gene end by 6 bases; junction bases not matched to a gene: 6. The CDR3 region has the DNA TGTGCCAGCAGTTCCAGACAGGGGGCACGTCAGCCCCAGCATTTT. As protein: CASSSRQGARQPQHF.

The V and J genes are TRBV7-2 and TRBJ2-1; 7 bases map to TRBD2. This CDR3 is 13 amino acids long. V lost 4 bases to trimming and J lost 7 bases; unmatched junction nucleotides: 4. CDR1 SGHTA and CDR2 FQGNSA come from the germline V gene. CDR3 bases: TGTGCCAGCAGCTCTTGGACTAGGAATGAGCAGTTCTTC. Its protein is CASSSWTRNEQFF.

The V gene is TRBV18, the J gene TRBJ2-7, with D unresolved. There are 11 residues in the CDR3. Trimming pared 5 bases from V and 6 bases from J, leaving 8 bases between. Looked up from germline, CDR1 is KGHSH and CDR2 is LQKENI. Written as DNA, the CDR3 is TGTGCCAGCTCAGGGCAGAGCGAGCAGTACTTC. Its protein product is CASSGQSEQYF.

The rearrangement uses TRBV19 and TRBJ1-2; D is unclear. The CDR3 sequence is 13 residues long. V gave up 5 bases and J gave up 6 bases, with 13 bases separating them. Per germline, CDR1 LNHDA and CDR2 SQIVND (reference sequence). CDR3 residues: CASSRQRQDGYTF. In DNA form, the CDR3 reads TGTGCCAGTAGTCGTCAGCGGCAGGATGGCTACACCTTC.

This rearrangement joins TRBV19 to TRBJ2-7, with 8 nucleotides matching TRBD1. CDR1 and CDR2 from the germline V gene are LNHDA and SQIVND (reference sequence). The trim removed 5 bases at V and 0 bases at J, leaving 3 bases unmatched. The CDR3 loop spans 14 amino acids. DNA for the CDR3: TGTGCCAGTAGTCCCACAGGGGGCTCCTACGAGCAGTACTTC. Translation: CASSPTGGSYEQYF.

This rearrangement joins TRBV6-5 to TRBJ1-1, with a tentative D call TRBD1 (5 bases). This CDR3 comprises 15 residues. Germline V gene sequence: CDR1 MNHEY, CDR2 SVGAGI. V shed 6 bases and J shed 7 bases, with 21 bases lying between them. CDR3 protein: CASRPTPGLVIEAFF. CDR3 coding DNA: TGTGCCAGCAGACCGACCCCGGGACTTGTCATTGAAGCTTTCTTT.